A selection of T cell receptor beta chains follows, all from one sample in a study of cytomegalovirus exposure and HLA in healthy donors. The protocol was immunoSEQ multiplex PCR, while the TCRdb copy is restricted to in-frame clones and leaves out a portion. The sample has about 120,000 clones, 80% seen once. Material: PBMCs. All receptors derive from a female donor in good health and CMV-seronegative. Both conserved end residues are part of each CDR3. A D gene is named only where the DNA matches it firmly.

D gene	J gene	V gene	CDR3 protein
NA	TRBJ1-4	TRBV5-1	CASSFLPSANEKLFF
NA	TRBJ2-1	TRBV7-6	CASSLEGSGFENEQFF
NA	TRBJ2-1	TRBV12-5	CASGWGDSYNEQFF
NA	TRBJ1-2	TRBV7-3	CASSWPTGGVYGYTF
NA	TRBJ1-2	TRBV7-2	CASSQQLNYGYTF
TRBD1	TRBJ2-7	TRBV10-3	CAISEIPDRVGYEQYF
NA	TRBJ2-3	TRBV30	CAWSVTGGAADTQYF
TRBD1	TRBJ1-2	TRBV2	CASSGTGQSYGYTF
NA	TRBJ2-4	TRBV6-1	CASTVRVQNIQYF
NA	TRBJ1-5	TRBV7-9	CASSLGSAGSNQPQHF
TRBD2	TRBJ2-1	TRBV5-1	CASSEGGTSGYNEQFF
NA	TRBJ1-3	TRBV6-5	CASSYGGNSGNTIYF
NA	TRBJ2-1	TRBV6-1	CASTRLVSLGEQFF
NA	TRBJ2-3	TRBV27	CASKSGVSGLTDTQYF
TRBD1	TRBJ2-3	TRBV6-4	CASSDSGGGTDTQYF
NA	TRBJ2-5	TRBV18	CASSPAETQYF